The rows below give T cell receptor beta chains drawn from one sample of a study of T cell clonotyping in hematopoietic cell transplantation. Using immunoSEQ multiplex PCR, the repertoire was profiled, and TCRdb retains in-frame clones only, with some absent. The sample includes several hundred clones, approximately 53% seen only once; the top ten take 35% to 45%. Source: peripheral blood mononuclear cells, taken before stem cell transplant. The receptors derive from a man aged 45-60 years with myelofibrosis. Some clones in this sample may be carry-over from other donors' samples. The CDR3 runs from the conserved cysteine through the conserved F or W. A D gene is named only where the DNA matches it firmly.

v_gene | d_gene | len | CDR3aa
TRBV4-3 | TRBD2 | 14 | CASSQGVSSGRPYF
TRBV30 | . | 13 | CAWSAGTGTEAFF
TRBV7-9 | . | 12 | CASSLTENEQFF
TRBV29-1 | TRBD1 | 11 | CSAGQGDEQYF
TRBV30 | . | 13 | CAWSAGTSYEQYF
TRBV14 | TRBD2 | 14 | CASSQVGLRGEQFF
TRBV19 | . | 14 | CASSTGFTGNTIYF
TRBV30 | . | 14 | CAWGDNFMNTEAFF
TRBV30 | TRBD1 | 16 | CAWSVGTGGSNQPQHF
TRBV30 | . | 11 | CAWSWGTEAFF
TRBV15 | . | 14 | CATSAGQGQETQYF
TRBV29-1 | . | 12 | CSVGQTSYEQYF
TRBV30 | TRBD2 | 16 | CAWSGPLLAGPYEQYF
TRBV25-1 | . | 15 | CASSPFETGSYEQYF